This TCR beta chain was profiled in a study of graft-versus-host responses after intestinal transplantation. Study information: Every recipient underwent anti-thymocyte globulin induction, then tacrolimus and steroids for 3 to 4 years. Study-wide findings and caveats: Among circulating GvH clones, peak levels were associated with early post-transplant declines in HvG clones. Detection of GvH clones occurred in recipient marrow, and some had their first appearance in ileum or blood.

The assay was immunoSEQ multiplex PCR, and TCRdb's table has in-frame clones only and misses some. The sample yields tens of thousands of clones, roughly 87% seen once. The germline V gene has CDR1 KGHSY and CDR2 FQNENV. V was trimmed by 1 base and J by 0 bases, leaving 1 base between them. The CDR3 is 13 amino acids. Worth noting for this clone: Its antigen remains unidentified.

Graft samples were processed, releasing intraepithelial and lamina propria lymphocytes. The sequence derives from a human patient who received an intestinal transplant, so some T cells may come from the graft donor. This specimen was ileum tissue, taken around 190 days after intestinal transplant. The V and J genes are TRBV16 and TRBJ1-5, with D uncertain. CDR3 sequence reads: CASSQFSNQPQHF. DNA for the CDR3: TGTGCCAGCAGCCAATTTAGCAATCAGCCCCAGCATTTT.